Listed here are 5 T cell receptor beta chains from one sample, sequenced in a study of T cells after yellow fever vaccination. TCRdb reprocessed the 5' RACE reads via MiXCR and lists one record per CDR3 protein. The table records about 60,000 distinct CDR3 sequences, roughly 6.9% of them present only once. Sequences were derived from CD8+ T cells sorted from PBMCs, sampled on the day of the first yellow fever vaccination. The receptor set was obtained from a man between 18 and 35 years old who received the YFV17D yellow fever vaccine.

This clonotype was detected ten times or more. The final CDR3 position lacks the conserved phenylalanine or tryptophan, pointing to a likely read error. The DNA is omitted, as the CDR3 cannot be located on it reliably, and the CDR3 follows TCRdb's listing. V usage is TRBV19 and J usage is TRBJ1-1; TRBD1 reflects the table's D call only, with no check against the DNA. The germline gives CDR1 LNHDA, CDR2 SQIVND (reference sequence). The CDR3 numbers 9 amino acids, ends counted. The CDR3 spells CASREQGPL.

This clonotype was detected many times. The chain links TRBV5-6 to TRBJ2-1; D remains ambiguous. Germline CDR1 reads SGHDT; CDR2 reads YYEEEE. V lost 0 bases to trimming and J lost 6 bases, with 4 bases between them. The CDR3 is 12 residues long. The CDR3 coding sequence is TGTGCCAGCAGCTTGGCCTCCAATGAGCAGTTCTTC. Its translation is CASSLASNEQFF.

This clonotype turned up a few times. The J gene is TRBJ1-1, the V gene TRBV20-1; possible D gene TRBD1, 6 bases. Germline V lookup: CDR1 DFQATT, CDR2 SNEGSKA (reference sequence). The V and J ends lost 5 bases and 5 bases respectively, with 15 bases between them. This CDR3 is built from 13 residues. CDR3 amino acids: CSALQGGGTEAFF. CDR3 DNA sequence: TGCAGTGCTTTACAGGGCGGAGGGACTGAAGCTTTCTTT.

This sequence joins TRBV6-5 and TRBJ1-3; tentative D call: TRBD1 (6 bases). The CDR3 consists of 17 residues. Germline CDR1 MNHEY, CDR2 SVGAGI. V was cut by 2 bases and J by 4 bases, with 18 bases left in between. The CDR3 loop is CASSYARQALGGNTIYF. DNA of the CDR3: TGTGCCAGCAGTTACGCCCGACAGGCCCTCGGGGGAAACACCATATATTTT.

A few counts support this clonotype. The V call is TRBV4-3, the J call TRBJ2-3; no clear D. CDR1 and CDR2 (germline): LGHNA, YSLEER. V was shortened by 1 base and J by 5 bases, with 7 bases between the two germline ends. The CDR3 loop spans 13 amino acids. CDR3 residues: CASSQAAIDTQYF. The CDR3 region has the DNA TGCGCCAGCAGCCAAGCGGCGATAGATACGCAGTATTTT.